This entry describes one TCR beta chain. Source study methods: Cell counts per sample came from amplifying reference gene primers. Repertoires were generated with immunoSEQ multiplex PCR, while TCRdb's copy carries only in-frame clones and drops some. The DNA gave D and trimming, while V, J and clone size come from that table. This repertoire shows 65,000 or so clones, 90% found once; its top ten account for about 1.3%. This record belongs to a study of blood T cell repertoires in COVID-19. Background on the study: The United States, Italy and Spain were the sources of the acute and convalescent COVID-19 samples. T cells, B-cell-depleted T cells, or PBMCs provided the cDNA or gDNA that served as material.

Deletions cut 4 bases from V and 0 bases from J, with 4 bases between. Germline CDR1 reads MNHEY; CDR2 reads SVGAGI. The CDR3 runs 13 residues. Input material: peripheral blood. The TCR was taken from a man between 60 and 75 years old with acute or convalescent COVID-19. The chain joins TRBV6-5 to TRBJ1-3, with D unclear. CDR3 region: CASSFYSGNTIYF. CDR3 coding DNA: TGTGCCAGCAGTTTCTACTCTGGAAACACCATATATTTT.